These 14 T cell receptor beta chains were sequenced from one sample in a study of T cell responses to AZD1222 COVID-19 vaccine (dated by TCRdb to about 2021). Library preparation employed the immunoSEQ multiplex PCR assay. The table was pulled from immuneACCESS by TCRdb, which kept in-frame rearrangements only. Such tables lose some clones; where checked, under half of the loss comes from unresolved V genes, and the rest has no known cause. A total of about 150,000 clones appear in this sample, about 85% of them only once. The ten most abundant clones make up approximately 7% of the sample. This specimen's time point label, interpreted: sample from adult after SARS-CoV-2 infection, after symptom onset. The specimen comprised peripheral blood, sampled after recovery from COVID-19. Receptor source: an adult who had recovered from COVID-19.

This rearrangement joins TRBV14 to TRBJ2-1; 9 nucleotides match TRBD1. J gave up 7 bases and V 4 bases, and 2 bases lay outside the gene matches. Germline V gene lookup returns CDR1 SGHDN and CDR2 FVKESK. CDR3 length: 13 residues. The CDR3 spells CASSRDRANEQFF. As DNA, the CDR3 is TGTGCCAGCAGCCGGGACAGGGCAAATGAGCAGTTCTTC.

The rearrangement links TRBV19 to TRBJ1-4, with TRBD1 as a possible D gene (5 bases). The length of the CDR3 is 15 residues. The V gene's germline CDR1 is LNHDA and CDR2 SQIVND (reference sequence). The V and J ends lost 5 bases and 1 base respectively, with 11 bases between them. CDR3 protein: CASSLQTVTNEKLFF. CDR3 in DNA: TGTGCCAGTAGTCTACAGACAGTAACTAATGAAAAACTGTTTTTT. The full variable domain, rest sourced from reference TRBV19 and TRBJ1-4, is DGGITQSPKYLFRKEGQNVTLSCEQNLNHDAMYWYRQDPGQGLRLIYYSQIVNDFQKGDIAEGYSVSREKKESFPLTVTSAQKNPTAFYLCASSLQTVTNEKLFFGSGTQLSVL.

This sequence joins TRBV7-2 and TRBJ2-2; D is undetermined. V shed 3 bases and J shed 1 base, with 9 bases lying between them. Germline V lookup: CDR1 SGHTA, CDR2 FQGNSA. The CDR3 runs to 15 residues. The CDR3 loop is CASSFLWRNTGELFF. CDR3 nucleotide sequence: TGTGCCAGCAGCTTTTTGTGGCGGAACACCGGGGAGCTGTTTTTT.

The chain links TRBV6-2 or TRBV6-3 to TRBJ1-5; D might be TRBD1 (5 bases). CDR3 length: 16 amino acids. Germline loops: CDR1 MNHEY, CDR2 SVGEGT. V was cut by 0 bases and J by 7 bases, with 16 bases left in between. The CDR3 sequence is CASSYSRGEVGQPQHF. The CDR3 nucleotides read TGTGCCAGCAGTTACTCGAGAGGGGAAGTTGGGCAGCCCCAGCATTTT.

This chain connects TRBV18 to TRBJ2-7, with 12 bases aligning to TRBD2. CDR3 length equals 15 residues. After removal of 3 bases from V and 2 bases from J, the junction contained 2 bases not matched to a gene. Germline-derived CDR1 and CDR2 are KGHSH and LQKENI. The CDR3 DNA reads TGTGCCAGCTCACCGCCTAGCGGGGGGGCCTACGAGCAGTACTTC. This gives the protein CASSPPSGGAYEQYF.

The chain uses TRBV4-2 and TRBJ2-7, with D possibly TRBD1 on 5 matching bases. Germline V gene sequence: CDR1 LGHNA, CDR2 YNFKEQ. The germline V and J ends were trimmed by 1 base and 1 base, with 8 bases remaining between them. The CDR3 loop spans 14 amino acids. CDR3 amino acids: CASSQGRVSYEQYF. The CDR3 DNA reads TGTGCCAGCAGCCAAGGCAGGGTTTCCTACGAGCAGTACTTC.

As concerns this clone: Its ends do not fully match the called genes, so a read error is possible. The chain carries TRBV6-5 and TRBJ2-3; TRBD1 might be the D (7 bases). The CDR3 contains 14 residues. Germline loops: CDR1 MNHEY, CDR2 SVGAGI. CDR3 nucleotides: TGTGCCAGCAATTACAGGGGAGGTGGGGATACGCAGTATTTT. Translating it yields CASNYRGGGDTQYF.

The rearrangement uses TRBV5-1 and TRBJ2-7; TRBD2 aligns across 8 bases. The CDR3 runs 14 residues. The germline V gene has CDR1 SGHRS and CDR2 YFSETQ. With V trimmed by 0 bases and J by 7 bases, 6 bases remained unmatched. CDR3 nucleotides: TGCGCCAGCAGCTTGGTTCCAGCGGGAGTAGAGCAGTACTTC. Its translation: CASSLVPAGVEQYF.

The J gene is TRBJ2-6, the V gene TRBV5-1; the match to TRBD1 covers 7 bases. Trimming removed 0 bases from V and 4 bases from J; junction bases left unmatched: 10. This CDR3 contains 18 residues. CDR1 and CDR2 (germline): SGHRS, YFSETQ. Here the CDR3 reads CASSLDYRGSYGANVLTF. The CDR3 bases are TGCGCCAGCAGCTTGGATTACAGGGGTTCTTACGGGGCCAACGTCCTGACTTTC.

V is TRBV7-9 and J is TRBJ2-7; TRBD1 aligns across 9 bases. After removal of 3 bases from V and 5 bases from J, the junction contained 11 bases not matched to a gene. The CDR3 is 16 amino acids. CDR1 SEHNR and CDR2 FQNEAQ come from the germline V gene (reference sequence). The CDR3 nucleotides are TGTGCCAGCAGCTTTCGCCCGGGACAGGGTATCCACGAGCAGTACTTC. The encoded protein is CASSFRPGQGIHEQYF.

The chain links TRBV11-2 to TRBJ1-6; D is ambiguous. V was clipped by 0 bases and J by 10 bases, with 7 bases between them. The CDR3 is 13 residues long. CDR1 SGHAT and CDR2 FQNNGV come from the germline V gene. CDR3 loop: CASSLEFRSPLHF. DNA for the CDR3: TGTGCCAGCAGCTTAGAGTTTAGATCACCCCTCCACTTT.

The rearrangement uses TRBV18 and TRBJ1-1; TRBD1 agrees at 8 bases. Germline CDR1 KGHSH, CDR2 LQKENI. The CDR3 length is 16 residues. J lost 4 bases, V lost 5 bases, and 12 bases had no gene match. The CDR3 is CASSFNKDRVGTEAFF. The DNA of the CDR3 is TGTGCCAGCTCATTTAACAAGGACAGGGTGGGCACTGAAGCTTTCTTT.

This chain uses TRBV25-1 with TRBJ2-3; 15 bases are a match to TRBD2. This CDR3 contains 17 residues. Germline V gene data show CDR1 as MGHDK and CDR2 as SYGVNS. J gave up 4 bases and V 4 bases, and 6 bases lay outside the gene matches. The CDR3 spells CASSVGTSGGFADTQYF. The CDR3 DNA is TGTGCCAGCAGTGTTGGGACTAGCGGGGGGTTCGCAGATACGCAGTATTTT.

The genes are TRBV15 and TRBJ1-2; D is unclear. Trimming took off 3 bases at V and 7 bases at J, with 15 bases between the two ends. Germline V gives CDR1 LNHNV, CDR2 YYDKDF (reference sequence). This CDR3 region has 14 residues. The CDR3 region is CATSSSHRLGGYTF. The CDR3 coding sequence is TGTGCCACCAGCAGCAGTCACCGGTTAGGTGGCTACACCTTC.